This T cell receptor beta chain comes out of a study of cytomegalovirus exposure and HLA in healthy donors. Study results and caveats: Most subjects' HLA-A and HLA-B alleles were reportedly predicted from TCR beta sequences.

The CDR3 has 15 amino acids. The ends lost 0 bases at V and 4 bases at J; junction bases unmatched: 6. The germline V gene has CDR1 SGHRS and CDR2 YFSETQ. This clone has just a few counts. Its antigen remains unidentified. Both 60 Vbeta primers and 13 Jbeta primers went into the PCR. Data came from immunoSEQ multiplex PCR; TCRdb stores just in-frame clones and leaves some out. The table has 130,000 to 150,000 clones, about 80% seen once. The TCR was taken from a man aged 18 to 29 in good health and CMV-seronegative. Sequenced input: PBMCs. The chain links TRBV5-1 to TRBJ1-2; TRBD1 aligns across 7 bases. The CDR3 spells CASSLASTGTYGYTF. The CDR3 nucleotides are TGCGCCAGCAGCTTGGCCTCGACAGGGACCTATGGCTACACCTTC.